One sample yielded the 27 T cell receptor beta chains listed below, sequenced in a study of blood T cell repertoires in COVID-19. Produced via immunoSEQ multiplex PCR; TCRdb's table is partial and in-frame only. The sample holds 450,000 to 600,000 clones, about 90% seen once. Sequenced input: PBMCs or T cells enriched from blood (not recorded which). These receptor sequences come from a woman between 18 and 29 years old who had recovered from COVID-19.

The V gene is TRBV5-5, the J gene TRBJ2-3, with 12 bases identical to TRBD2. Germline CDR1 reads SGHKS; CDR2 reads YYEKEE (reference sequence). The J segment lost 0 bases and the V segment lost 0 bases, leaving 2 bases of the junction unmatched. This CDR3 contains 17 residues. CDR3 residues: CASSLGGLAGSTDTQYF. The CDR3 nucleotides are TGTGCCAGCAGCTTGGGTGGACTAGCGGGGAGCACAGATACGCAGTATTTT. The whole variable domain, filled in from reference TRBV5-5 and TRBJ2-3, reads DAGVTQSPTHLIKTRGQQVTLRCSPISGHKSVSWYQQVLGQGPQFIFQYYEKEERGRGNFPDRFSARQFPNYSSELNVNALLLGDSALYLCASSLGGLAGSTDTQYFGPGTRLTVL.

The V gene is TRBV5-4, the J gene TRBJ1-1, with 9 nucleotides matching TRBD1. CDR1 is SGHNT and CDR2 is YYREEE in the germline V gene (reference sequence). The CDR3 is made up of 17 amino acids. Trimming at V came to 5 bases and at J to 3 bases, leaving 14 bases not matched to a gene. As DNA, the CDR3 is TGTGCCAGCAGTATGACCCGGGACAGGGACGAGGACACTGAAGCTTTCTTT. Amino acid sequence: CASSMTRDRDEDTEAFF.

Comments on this clone: At one end the junction does not follow the germline gene, possibly because of a read error. The rearrangement uses TRBV10-3 and TRBJ2-1; TRBD1 might be the D (5 bases). This CDR3 is built from 13 residues. CDR1 and CDR2 (germline): ENHRY, SYGVKD. The CDR3 loop reads CAIGDSSYNEQFF. CDR3 DNA sequence: TGTGCCATCGGTGACAGCTCCTACAATGAGCAGTTCTTC.

The genes are TRBV12-3 or TRBV12-4 and TRBJ2-7; D ambiguous. This CDR3 region has 13 residues. V was pared by 6 bases and J by 4 bases, with 13 bases between. CDR3 sequence: CASSQHQRYEQYF. The CDR3 DNA is TGTGCCAGCAGCCAACACCAGAGGTACGAGCAGTACTTC.

Points on this clone: Other DNA sequences within the sample encode an identical CDR3. The chain combines TRBV18 with TRBJ1-2; TRBD1 matches at 9 bases. The CDR3 length is 13 residues. The trim removed 6 bases at V and 5 bases at J, leaving 4 bases unmatched. Germline-derived CDR1 and CDR2 are KGHSH and LQKENI. In DNA, the CDR3 is TGTGCCAGCTCTCCGGGACAGGGATATGGCTACACCTTC. Translation gives CASSPGQGYGYTF.

The chain combines TRBV13 with TRBJ1-2, with 9 bases matching TRBD1. Losses at the gene ends were 4 bases for V and 8 bases for J; bases not matched to a gene: 11. Looked up from germline, CDR1 is PRHDT and CDR2 is FYEKMQ (reference sequence). The CDR3 consists of 15 residues. The CDR3 is CASSSPYRGRWGYTF. The CDR3 DNA reads as TGTGCCAGCAGCTCCCCATACAGGGGGCGCTGGGGCTACACCTTC.

Here the CDR3 DNA reads TGTGCCTGGAGTGTACGGGGGGACGGCTACACCTTC. This translates into CAWSVRGDGYTF. The V gene is TRBV30, the J gene TRBJ1-2, with a possible D match to TRBD1 (5 bases). V was pared by 0 bases and J by 8 bases, with 10 bases between. The CDR3 consists of 12 residues. Germline CDR1 and CDR2: GTSNPN and SVGIG (reference sequence).

This chain's CDR3 is CASSDAIITF. The DNA for the CDR3 is TGTGCCAGCAGTGACGCGATTATAACCTTC. This chain joins TRBV2 and TRBJ1-2; no clear D. The germline CDR1 and CDR2 sequences are SNHLY and FYNNEI. The CDR3 loop spans 10 amino acids. Trimming took 3 bases from V and 14 from J, leaving 10 bases between them.

The gene calls are TRBV3-1 (or the pseudogene TRBV3-2) and TRBJ2-7, with D uncertain. The ends were cut back, 0 bases at V and 0 bases at J, with 6 bases in the middle. This CDR3 region has 14 residues. Germline V gene lookup returns CDR1 LGHDT and CDR2 YNNKEL (reference sequence). CDR3: CASSQDASSYEQYF. CDR3 coding DNA: TGTGCCAGCAGCCAAGATGCCAGCTCCTACGAGCAGTACTTC.

This sequence joins TRBV28 and TRBJ2-7; 9 nucleotides match TRBD1. Germline CDR1 reads MDHEN; CDR2 reads SYDVKM. The V gene end was trimmed by 8 bases and the J gene end by 5 bases; junction bases not matched to a gene: 7. The CDR3 spans 13 residues. CDR3 region: CASHRDREDEQYF. The CDR3 DNA reads as TGTGCCAGCCACCGGGACAGGGAAGACGAGCAGTACTTC.

This clone has a handful of counts. The rearrangement uses TRBV5-1 and TRBJ2-2; 7 nucleotides line up with TRBD2. J gave up 5 bases and V 4 bases, and 8 bases lay outside the gene matches. This CDR3 comprises 15 residues. CDR1 and CDR2 (germline): SGHRS, YFSETQ. The CDR3 region is CASSPGGIRTGELFF. The DNA of the CDR3 is TGCGCCAGCAGCCCCGGGGGGATCCGGACCGGGGAGCTGTTTTTT.

This clone appeared once. This chain connects TRBV6-6 to TRBJ2-7; the D gene is possibly TRBD1 (5 bases). The V gene lost 0 bases and the J gene lost 6 bases, with 12 bases spanning the gap. The CDR3 length is 14 residues. Germline V gene sequence: CDR1 MNHNY, CDR2 SVGAGI (reference sequence). CDR3 loop: CASSYSIQGSEQYF. The CDR3 DNA is TGTGCCAGCAGTTACTCGATCCAGGGTTCCGAGCAGTACTTC.

This chain connects TRBV5-4 to TRBJ2-7, with 10 bases fitting TRBD2. J lost 8 bases, V lost 1 base, and 12 bases had no gene match. This CDR3 contains 16 residues. Germline lookup yields CDR1 SGHNT and CDR2 YYREEE (reference sequence). The CDR3 here is CASSLPASGGTLKQYF. CDR3 DNA sequence: TGTGCCAGCAGCTTGCCCGCTAGCGGGGGTACCCTCAAGCAGTACTTC.

V gene TRBV14 combines with J gene TRBJ1-6, with D possibly being TRBD1 (6 bases). The germline V gene encodes CDR1 SGHDN and CDR2 FVKESK. The CDR3 has 13 amino acids. Trimming left V 1 base short and J 9 bases short, with 7 bases between. In DNA form, the CDR3 reads TGTGCCAGCAGCCAAGTAGGGGGTTCACCCCTCCACTTT. Translating gives CASSQVGGSPLHF.

This rearrangement joins TRBV29-1 to TRBJ1-1; TRBD1 might be the D (5 bases). Germline V lookup: CDR1 SQVTM, CDR2 ANQGSEA. Trimming stripped 7 bases from V and 7 bases from J, with 19 bases between. The CDR3 covers 13 residues. The CDR3 bases are TGCAGCGGGAGTGGCAGTCGGGGGGGTGAAGCTTTCTTT. Encoded protein: CSGSGSRGGEAFF.

The V call is TRBV7-6, the J call TRBJ1-6; a possible D gene is TRBD1 (6 bases). Deletions cut 3 bases from V and 11 bases from J, with 11 bases between. Germline values: CDR1 SGHVS, CDR2 FNYEAQ. The CDR3 contains 13 residues. The DNA for the CDR3 is TGTGCCAGCAGCTTCACAGGGAAGCCACCCCTCCACTTT. Its protein is CASSFTGKPPLHF. The full variable domain, rest sourced from reference TRBV7-6 and TRBJ1-6, is GAGVSQSPRYKVTKRGQDVALRCDPISGHVSLYWYRQALGQGPEFLTYFNYEAQQDKSGLPNDRFSAERPEGSISTLTIQRTEQRDSAMYRCASSFTGKPPLHFGNGTRLTVT.

This chain uses TRBV7-2 with TRBJ2-7; perhaps TRBD2 as D (7 bases). This CDR3 contains 15 residues. Deletions cut 8 bases from V and 3 bases from J, with 20 bases between. Germline CDR1 is SGHTA and CDR2 is FQGNSA. The CDR3 sequence: CASSLGGGLHYEQYF. The CDR3 DNA reads as TGTGCCAGCTCCTTAGGAGGGGGACTACACTACGAGCAGTACTTC.

V is TRBV28 and J is TRBJ2-3; 8 bases agree with TRBD2. Trimming removed 6 bases from V and 2 bases from J; junction bases left unmatched: 4. Germline CDR1 is MDHEN and CDR2 is SYDVKM. The CDR3 has 14 residues. The chain's CDR3 is CASSGGGPTDTQYF. In nucleotides, the CDR3 is TGTGCCAGCAGCGGGGGGGGACCCACAGATACGCAGTATTTT.

This chain uses TRBV30 with TRBJ2-2, with a possible D match to TRBD2 (6 bases). The germline gives CDR1 GTSNPN, CDR2 SVGIG (reference sequence). Between the trimmed V and J ends, which lost 0 bases and 6 bases, there was a span of 8 bases. This CDR3 is built from 13 residues. CDR3 DNA: TGTGCCTGGAGTGTATCGGGGGCCGGGGAGCTGTTTTTT. This codes for CAWSVSGAGELFF.

This sequence joins TRBV5-1 and TRBJ2-2, with 7 bases lining up with TRBD2. The CDR3 loop spans 14 amino acids. Germline CDR1 is SGHRS and CDR2 is YFSETQ. V shed 4 bases, J shed 7 bases, and the junction held 7 bases outside the gene matches. The DNA for the CDR3 is TGCGCCAGCAGCCTCGGAAGGGAGGGCGGGGAGCTGTTTTTT. The encoded protein is CASSLGREGGELFF.

This chain links TRBV5-4 with TRBJ1-1; D is unresolved. The V gene lost 2 bases and the J gene lost 0 bases, with 8 bases spanning the gap. The CDR3 is made up of 14 amino acids. Germline V gene lookup returns CDR1 SGHNT and CDR2 YYREEE (reference sequence). This CDR3 is CASSFGQVNTEAFF. Here the CDR3 DNA reads TGTGCCAGCAGCTTCGGCCAGGTGAACACTGAAGCTTTCTTT. The full variable domain, in which reference TRBV5-4 and TRBJ1-1 provide the parts outside the CDR3, is ETGVTQSPTHLIKTRGQQVTLRCSSQSGHNTVSWYQQALGQGPQFIFQYYREEENGRGNFPPRFSGLQFPNYSSELNVNALELDDSALYLCASSFGQVNTEAFFGQGTRLTVV.

The V and J genes are TRBV6-5 and TRBJ2-7, with TRBD1 identical over 7 bases. J gave up 6 bases and V 10 bases, and 12 bases lay outside the gene matches. The CDR3 totals 13 residues. Germline CDR1 is MNHEY and CDR2 is SVGAGI. In DNA form, the CDR3 reads TGTGCCACAGGTGAGACAGGGAGAGGCGAGCAGTACTTC. This gives the protein CATGETGRGEQYF.

The chain couples TRBV5-5 to TRBJ1-2; the D gene is possibly TRBD1 (6 bases). Per the germline V gene, CDR1 is SGHKS and CDR2 is YYEKEE (reference sequence). This CDR3 spans 15 amino acids. The V gene lost 4 bases and the J gene lost 8 bases, with 21 bases spanning the gap. CDR3 protein: CASSPTGPRSWGYTF. CDR3 in DNA: TGTGCCAGCAGCCCGACAGGCCCCAGGTCGTGGGGCTACACCTTC.

This clone appeared once. The rearrangement uses TRBV7-2 and TRBJ1-6; TRBD1 might be the D (6 bases). CDR1 and CDR2 (germline): SGHTA, FQGNSA. The CDR3 sequence is 15 residues long. The V end was cut by 3 bases, the J end by 8 bases, with 14 bases between. DNA of the CDR3: TGTGCCAGCAGCTTCAGGGGAGCCCTTGATTCACCCCTCCACTTT. Translating it yields CASSFRGALDSPLHF.

This clone was observed a single time. V is TRBV28 and J is TRBJ1-5, with TRBD1 matching 9 bases. V lost 1 base and J lost 7; bases outside the gene matches: 5. The CDR3 spans 15 residues. Germline V gene lookup returns CDR1 MDHEN and CDR2 SYDVKM. CDR3 residues: CASSLYRGLEQPQHF. The CDR3 DNA reads TGTGCCAGCAGTTTATACAGGGGGCTAGAACAGCCCCAGCATTTT.

This sequence joins TRBV2 and TRBJ1-2; D gene ambiguous. The CDR3 has 12 residues. CDR1 SNHLY and CDR2 FYNNEI come from the germline V gene. Trimming cost V 2 bases and J 6 bases, with 7 bases left between them. CDR3 sequence (DNA): TGTGCCAGCAGTGAATCGTCAGATGGCTACACCTTC. It translates to CASSESSDGYTF.

This sequence joins TRBV28 and TRBJ2-7; 8 positions agree with TRBD1. Germline trimming cut 6 bases from V and 0 bases from J; bases unmatched to any gene: 4. The germline CDR1 and CDR2 sequences are MDHEN and SYDVKM. CDR3 size: 14 residues. Here the CDR3 reads CASRRDRSSYEQYF. For the CDR3, the DNA is TGTGCCAGCAGGAGGGACAGGAGCTCCTACGAGCAGTACTTC.